Shown below are 27 T cell receptor beta chains from a single sample sequenced in a study of T cell responses to AZD1222 COVID-19 vaccine. Only in-frame clones appear in the TCRdb table, and some are missing; sequencing was by immunoSEQ multiplex PCR. The repertoire holds around 78,000 clones, with over 75% as singletons. The material sequenced was peripheral blood, taken on day 0 of AZD1222 vaccination. The receptors derive from an adult in good health.

V usage is TRBV4-1 and J usage is TRBJ2-1, with a possible D match to TRBD2 (6 bases). V gave up 0 bases and J gave up 12 bases, with 12 bases separating them. The CDR3 covers 13 residues. CDR1 is MGHRA and CDR2 is YSYEKL in the germline V gene. CDR3 sequence reads: CASSQESEGRQFF. The CDR3 bases are TGCGCCAGCAGCCAAGAGTCGGAGGGACGGCAGTTCTTC.

CDR3 loop: CAWRSIFQGEQYF. CDR3 coding DNA: TGTGCCTGGAGATCTATATTTCAGGGGGAGCAGTACTTC. The chain employs TRBV30 and TRBJ2-7; D is perhaps TRBD1 (6 bases). The CDR3 length is 13 residues. CDR1 is GTSNPN, CDR2 SVGIG, per germline (reference sequence). V lost 3 bases to trimming and J lost 7 bases, with 16 bases between them.

The V gene is TRBV18, the J gene TRBJ2-7, with D perhaps matching TRBD2 (6 bases). CDR3 length: 15 residues. The germline V and J ends were trimmed by 2 bases and 2 bases, with 13 bases remaining between them. Germline V CDR1 and CDR2: KGHSH, LQKENI. CDR3 sequence: CASSPRLGNPYEQYF. In DNA form, the CDR3 reads TGTGCCAGCTCACCAAGACTAGGGAACCCCTACGAGCAGTACTTC.

The chain couples TRBV9 to TRBJ2-2; 10 bases are shared with TRBD1. The CDR3 extends over 15 amino acids. CDR1 SGDLS and CDR2 YYNGEE come from the germline V gene. The junction had 6 bases not matched to a gene; V was cut back by 4 bases and J by 6 bases. Here the CDR3 DNA reads TGTGCCAGCAGCTCTCGGGACAGGGGACCCGGGGAGCTGTTTTTT. Translated, it gives CASSSRDRGPGELFF.

The chain links TRBV6-5 to TRBJ2-1, with 10 nucleotides matching TRBD2. Germline trimming cut 6 bases from V and 4 bases from J; bases unmatched to any gene: 3. The CDR3 runs 14 residues. Per germline, CDR1 MNHEY and CDR2 SVGAGI. The DNA for the CDR3 is TGTGCCAGCAGCGGGACTAGCGCTTACAATGAGCAGTTCTTC. This sequence encodes CASSGTSAYNEQFF.

The genes are TRBV19 and TRBJ1-1; no firm D call. The CDR3 totals 13 residues. Trimming cost V 7 bases and J 5 bases, with 14 bases left between them. Germline lookup yields CDR1 LNHDA and CDR2 SQIVND (reference sequence). CDR3 region: CASMWDSDTEAFF. CDR3 DNA: TGTGCCAGTATGTGGGATTCGGATACTGAAGCTTTCTTT.

The rearrangement uses TRBV30 and TRBJ1-2; D is unclear. CDR1 and CDR2 (germline): GTSNPN, SVGIG (reference sequence). The length of the CDR3 is 12 residues. Trimming left V 2 bases short and J 3 bases short, with 7 bases between. CDR3 protein: CAWSPQDYGYTF. CDR3 sequence (DNA): TGTGCCTGGAGTCCGCAGGACTATGGCTACACCTTC. Using reference TRBV30 and TRBJ1-2 for the parts outside the CDR3, the full variable domain is SQTIHQWPATLVQPVGSPLSLECTVEGTSNPNLYWYRQAAGRGLQLLFYSVGIGQISSEVPQNLSASRPQDRQFILSSKKLLLSDSGFYLCAWSPQDYGYTFGSGTRLTVV.

Relative to its sample, this clone is medium-sized. The rearrangement links TRBV19 to TRBJ1-1; 7 nucleotides align to TRBD1. The junction had 3 bases not matched to a gene; V was cut back by 1 base and J by 4 bases. The V gene's germline CDR1 is LNHDA and CDR2 SQIVND (reference sequence). The CDR3 extends over 14 amino acids. The CDR3 here is CASSIAPGGTEAFF. CDR3 in DNA: TGTGCCAGTAGTATAGCGCCAGGGGGCACTGAAGCTTTCTTT.

The gene calls are TRBV19 and TRBJ1-2; TRBD1 aligns across 10 bases. Unmatched junction bases numbered 6, after V lost 10 bases and J lost 4 bases. Germline lookup yields CDR1 LNHDA and CDR2 SQIVND (reference sequence). The CDR3 has 13 residues. CDR3 amino acids: CATKGQGSYGYTF. The CDR3 region has the DNA TGTGCCACCAAGGGACAGGGGTCCTATGGCTACACCTTC.

The V gene is TRBV28, the J gene TRBJ2-2; TRBD1 or TRBD2 may be the D gene (5 bases each). Trimming cost V 2 bases and J 6 bases, with 13 bases left between them. The CDR3 contains 15 residues. Germline loops: CDR1 MDHEN, CDR2 SYDVKM. CDR3 protein: CASSLPGTAAGELFF. As DNA, the CDR3 is TGTGCCAGCAGTTTACCCGGGACGGCAGCCGGGGAGCTGTTTTTT.

The chain joins TRBV24-1 to TRBJ2-2; TRBD1 might be the D (6 bases). The CDR3 has 16 residues. Trimming shortened V by 4 bases and J by 0 bases, and 11 bases separated the two germline ends. Germline V gene data show CDR1 as KGHDR and CDR2 as SFDVKD. The DNA for the CDR3 is TGTGCCACCAGTGACACAACAGGGCCGAACACCGGGGAGCTGTTTTTT. This codes for CATSDTTGPNTGELFF.

The chain recombines TRBV6-1 with TRBJ1-5, with D unclear. The CDR3 consists of 15 residues. Trimming cost V 1 base and J 3 bases, with 10 bases left between them. The germline V gene has CDR1 MNHNS and CDR2 SASEGT. The CDR3 DNA reads as TGTGCCAGCAGTGAAGAGATGGGGAACAATCAGCCCCAGCATTTT. This codes for CASSEEMGNNQPQHF.

The chain links TRBV6-5 to TRBJ1-2; D not certain. CDR3 length equals 12 residues. Trimming took 4 bases from V and 6 from J, leaving 9 bases between them. CDR1 and CDR2 (germline): MNHEY, SVGAGI. CDR3 sequence (DNA): TGTGCCAGCAGTTTTTCGGGAGATGGCTACACCTTC. The encoded protein is CASSFSGDGYTF.

The rearrangement uses TRBV6-5 and TRBJ1-2; D ambiguous. V was clipped by 0 bases and J by 1 base, with 6 bases between them. Germline CDR1 reads MNHEY; CDR2 reads SVGAGI. CDR3 length equals 14 residues. The CDR3 spells CASSYSEGNYGYTF. The DNA for the CDR3 is TGTGCCAGCAGTTACTCAGAGGGTAACTATGGCTACACCTTC.

The chain uses TRBV9 and TRBJ2-7; maybe TRBD1 (6 bases). The V and J ends lost 4 bases and 4 bases respectively, with 15 bases between them. Germline lookup yields CDR1 SGDLS and CDR2 YYNGEE. This CDR3 region has 14 residues. The CDR3 region is CASSPRQGWYEQYF. The CDR3 nucleotides read TGTGCCAGCAGCCCTCGGCAGGGGTGGTACGAGCAGTACTTC.

The gene calls are TRBV2 and TRBJ2-7; TRBD1 aligns across 9 bases. Trimming took 6 bases from V and 6 from J; bases not matched to a gene: 9. CDR1 is SNHLY and CDR2 is FYNNEI in the germline V gene. The CDR3 length is 14 residues. CDR3 coding DNA: TGTGCCAGCAGCTTCCGGGACAGGGTCTTCGAGCAGTACTTC. Translation gives CASSFRDRVFEQYF.

Details on this clone: This sample also contains other DNA sequences that code for the same CDR3. The CDR3 reads CASSFVSSYNSPLHF. The DNA of the CDR3 is TGTGCCAGCAGCTTCGTAAGCTCCTATAATTCACCCCTCCACTTT. The rearrangement links TRBV7-2 to TRBJ1-6, with D unclear. Germline CDR1 SGHTA, CDR2 FQGNSA. Between the trimmed V and J ends, which lost 3 bases and 0 bases, there was a span of 6 bases. The CDR3 consists of 15 residues.

The chain uses TRBV7-2 and TRBJ1-3; D is undetermined. The V end lost 3 bases, the J end lost 0 bases, and 12 bases lay between the germline ends. Germline V gene data show CDR1 as SGHTA and CDR2 as FQGNSA. This CDR3 has 16 residues. CDR3 region: CASSLARPHSGNTIYF. Here the CDR3 DNA reads TGTGCCAGCAGCTTGGCTCGGCCCCACTCTGGAAACACCATATATTTT.

The chain carries TRBV19 and TRBJ2-7, with unresolved D. The germline gives CDR1 LNHDA, CDR2 SQIVND (reference sequence). V was clipped by 3 bases and J by 1 base, with 13 bases between them. CDR3 size: 15 residues. CDR3 protein: CASSMADTVSYEQYF. The CDR3 region has the DNA TGTGCCAGTAGTATGGCAGATACGGTTTCCTACGAGCAGTACTTC. The variable domain in full, with the rest retrieved from reference TRBV19 and TRBJ2-7, is DGGITQSPKYLFRKEGQNVTLSCEQNLNHDAMYWYRQDPGQGLRLIYYSQIVNDFQKGDIAEGYSVSREKKESFPLTVTSAQKNPTAFYLCASSMADTVSYEQYFGPGTRLTVT.

The J gene is TRBJ2-3, the V gene TRBV7-3, with D possibly called TRBD1 or TRBD2 (5 bases each). CDR1 and CDR2 from the germline V gene are SGHTA and FQGTGA. The CDR3 has 14 amino acids. Trimming removed 3 bases from V and 2 bases from J, with 9 bases in between. The CDR3 DNA follows: TGTGCCAGCAGCTTCCGGGGCCCCACAGATACGCAGTATTTT. Its translation is CASSFRGPTDTQYF.

The genes are TRBV28 and TRBJ2-7, with D unresolved. V lost 6 bases to trimming and J lost 4 bases, with 16 bases between them. Germline CDR1 is MDHEN and CDR2 is SYDVKM. The CDR3 loop spans 14 amino acids. This CDR3 reads CASSLRPLAYEQYF. The CDR3 coding sequence is TGTGCCAGCAGCCTCCGGCCTTTAGCTTACGAGCAGTACTTC.

The chain has TRBV19 and TRBJ1-1; unclear D gene. The CDR3 extends over 13 amino acids. Trimming stripped 5 bases from V and 5 bases from J, with 12 bases between. Looked up from germline, CDR1 is LNHDA and CDR2 is SQIVND (reference sequence). The CDR3 DNA is TGTGCCAGTAGTTTAGCGCTGCCGACTGAAGCTTTCTTT. This translates into CASSLALPTEAFF.

This rearrangement joins TRBV27 to TRBJ2-7; weak D call: TRBD1 (6 bases). Germline CDR1 MNHEY, CDR2 SMNVEV (reference sequence). Trimming shortened V by 4 bases and J by 4 bases, and 17 bases separated the two germline ends. The CDR3 is made up of 15 amino acids. The CDR3 DNA is TGTGCCAGCAGTTCCCACAGTTCAGGGGTATACGAGCAGTACTTC. Translating it yields CASSSHSSGVYEQYF.

This chain uses TRBV30 with TRBJ1-2; D remains ambiguous. Trimming removed 0 bases from V and 1 base from J, with 9 bases in between. The CDR3 totals 14 residues. The V gene's germline CDR1 is GTSNPN and CDR2 SVGIG (reference sequence). CDR3 protein: CAWSVLGVNYGYTF. The DNA of the CDR3 is TGTGCCTGGAGTGTACTCGGAGTTAACTATGGCTACACCTTC.

This clone was recorded only once. The V gene is TRBV19, the J gene TRBJ1-2; a weak D match, TRBD1 (6 bases). The CDR3 is 14 amino acids. The germline V and J ends were trimmed by 3 bases and 4 bases, with 12 bases remaining between them. Germline-derived CDR1 and CDR2 are LNHDA and SQIVND (reference sequence). In nucleotides, the CDR3 is TGTGCCAGTAGTATCGCAGGGGCGAGCTATGGCTACACCTTC. Translated, it gives CASSIAGASYGYTF.

The rearrangement joins TRBV3-1 (or the pseudogene TRBV3-2) to TRBJ1-2; D is ambiguous. The CDR3 consists of 14 residues. CDR1 is LGHDT and CDR2 is YNNKEL in the germline V gene (reference sequence). The ends were cut back, 0 bases at V and 6 bases at J, with 11 bases in the middle. CDR3 protein: CASSQDGRTHGYTF. The CDR3 coding sequence is TGTGCCAGCAGCCAAGACGGCAGGACTCATGGCTACACCTTC.

The V gene is TRBV6-1, the J gene TRBJ2-7, with D unclear. This CDR3 spans 12 amino acids. Trimming shortened V by 2 bases and J by 6 bases, and 8 bases separated the two germline ends. Per germline, CDR1 MNHNS and CDR2 SASEGT. The CDR3 is CASSEITIEQYF. As DNA, the CDR3 is TGTGCCAGCAGTGAAATTACGATCGAGCAGTACTTC.